Listed below are T cell receptor beta chains from one sample, sequenced in a study of OX40 agonist ivuxolimab in advanced cancers. Assay used: immunoSEQ multiplex PCR; TCRdb lists only in-frame clones, some missing. In the table there are about 88,000 clones, around nine tenths of which are singletons. This specimen consisted of CD4+ or CD8+ T cells sorted from blood, obtained in a trial of the OX40 agonist ivuxolimab. These receptors originate from an adult with an advanced solid tumor such as melanoma, head and neck, liver or kidney cancer. CDR3s include the opening cysteine and the closing phenylalanine or tryptophan. D genes are given only for firm matches. Expanded clones are given a class, and other clones once, few, many or no size at all.

j_gene: TRBJ2-5
abundance: NA
v_gene: TRBV25-1
d_gene: NA
CDR3aa: CASSVRKETQYF
CDR3nt: TGTGCCAGCAGTGTTCGGAAAGAGACCCAGTACTTC

j_gene: TRBJ2-5
abundance: NA
v_gene: TRBV7-3
d_gene: NA
CDR3aa: CASSLSGGFEETQYF
CDR3nt: TGTGCCAGCAGCTTAAGTGGAGGGTTCGAGGAGACCCAGTACTTC

j_gene: TRBJ2-5
abundance: NA
v_gene: TRBV15
d_gene: NA
CDR3aa: CATSRSGENRETQYF
CDR3nt: TGTGCCACCAGCAGATCGGGAGAGAACCGGGAGACCCAGTACTTC

j_gene: TRBJ1-5
abundance: NA
v_gene: TRBV11-2
d_gene: TRBD1
CDR3aa: CASDRGLQGNQPQHF
CDR3nt: TGTGCCAGCGACAGGGGGCTCCAGGGCAATCAGCCCCAGCATTTT

j_gene: TRBJ1-1
abundance: NA
v_gene: TRBV4-2
d_gene: NA
CDR3aa: CASSQDRRAGVNTEAFF
CDR3nt: TGTGCCAGCAGCCAAGATCGTCGGGCGGGAGTGAACACTGAAGCTTTCTTT

j_gene: TRBJ2-1
abundance: NA
v_gene: TRBV18
d_gene: NA
CDR3aa: CASSPVGSSYNEQFF
CDR3nt: TGTGCCAGCTCACCGGTCGGGAGCTCCTACAATGAGCAGTTCTTC

j_gene: TRBJ2-3
abundance: NA
v_gene: TRBV10-3
d_gene: NA
CDR3aa: CAISGALQGSTDTQYF
CDR3nt: TGTGCCATCAGCGGGGCCCTACAGGGAAGCACAGATACGCAGTATTTT

j_gene: TRBJ2-1
abundance: NA
v_gene: TRBV5-1
d_gene: TRBD1
CDR3aa: CASFRTGAGDNEQFF
CDR3nt: TGCGCCAGCTTCCGGACAGGAGCCGGGGACAATGAGCAGTTCTTC

j_gene: TRBJ2-4
abundance: NA
v_gene: TRBV5-1
d_gene: TRBD1
CDR3aa: CASSSDTGVQNIQYF
CDR3nt: TGCGCCAGCAGCTCAGATACAGGGGTCCAAAACATTCAGTACTTC

j_gene: TRBJ1-2
abundance: NA
v_gene: TRBV4-3
d_gene: NA
CDR3aa: CASSQGGPESNYGYTF
CDR3nt: TGCGCCAGCAGCCAGGGTGGGCCAGAAAGTAACTATGGCTACACCTTC

j_gene: TRBJ2-7
abundance: NA
v_gene: TRBV10-2
d_gene: TRBD1
CDR3aa: CASNNRGTYEQYF
CDR3nt: TGCGCCAGCAATAACAGGGGGACCTACGAGCAGTACTTC

j_gene: TRBJ2-5
abundance: NA
v_gene: TRBV6-5
d_gene: TRBD1
CDR3aa: CAGRQGWETQYF
CDR3nt: TGTGCCGGCCGACAGGGTTGGGAGACCCAGTACTTC

j_gene: TRBJ2-7
abundance: NA
v_gene: TRBV7-2
d_gene: TRBD1
CDR3aa: CASSLTGGYEQYF
CDR3nt: TGTGCCAGCAGCCTGACAGGGGGCTACGAGCAGTACTTC

j_gene: TRBJ2-7
abundance: NA
v_gene: TRBV21-1
d_gene: NA
CDR3aa: CASNMFRLTYEQYF
CDR3nt: TGTGCCAGCAACATGTTTCGCCTAACCTACGAGCAGTACTTC

j_gene: TRBJ2-2
abundance: NA
v_gene: TRBV29-1
d_gene: NA
CDR3aa: CSVEITGLTGELFF
CDR3nt: TGCAGCGTTGAAATAACAGGGCTCACCGGGGAGCTGTTTTTT

j_gene: TRBJ2-1
abundance: NA
v_gene: TRBV5-1
d_gene: TRBD2
CDR3aa: CASTSGGAYNEQFF
CDR3nt: TGCGCCAGCACTAGCGGGGGGGCCTACAATGAGCAGTTCTTC

j_gene: TRBJ1-5
abundance: NA
v_gene: TRBV30
d_gene: TRBD1
CDR3aa: CAWSGQGNQPQHF
CDR3nt: TGTGCCTGGTCGGGACAGGGGAATCAGCCCCAGCATTTT

j_gene: TRBJ2-1
abundance: NA
v_gene: TRBV7-2
d_gene: NA
CDR3aa: CASSLRKGRDNEQFF
CDR3nt: TGTGCCAGCAGCTTAAGAAAGGGGCGGGACAATGAGCAGTTCTTC

j_gene: TRBJ2-2
abundance: NA
v_gene: TRBV7-6
d_gene: NA
CDR3aa: CASSLGRLELTGELFF
CDR3nt: TGTGCCAGCAGCTTAGGGAGACTAGAATTGACCGGGGAGCTGTTTTTT

j_gene: TRBJ2-3
abundance: NA
v_gene: TRBV27
d_gene: NA
CDR3aa: CASPDRGASSTDTQYF
CDR3nt: TGTGCCAGCCCCGACCGGGGGGCCAGCAGCACAGATACGCAGTATTTT

j_gene: TRBJ2-7
abundance: NA
v_gene: TRBV27
d_gene: TRBD1
CDR3aa: CASSPGTGTGEQYF
CDR3nt: TGTGCCAGCAGCCCCGGGACAGGGACGGGGGAGCAGTACTTC

j_gene: TRBJ2-1
abundance: NA
v_gene: TRBV20-1
d_gene: NA
CDR3aa: CSAREQNEQFF
CDR3nt: TGCAGTGCTAGAGAGCAGAATGAGCAGTTCTTC

j_gene: TRBJ2-1
abundance: once
v_gene: TRBV10-2
d_gene: NA
CDR3aa: CASSESTAGTSYNEQFF
CDR3nt: TGCGCCAGCAGTGAGTCGACGGCGGGGACCTCCTACAATGAGCAGTTCTTC

j_gene: TRBJ1-4
abundance: NA
v_gene: TRBV6-1
d_gene: NA
CDR3aa: CASSVGINEKLFF
CDR3nt: TGTGCCAGCAGTGTAGGGATTAATGAAAAACTGTTTTTT

j_gene: TRBJ2-3
abundance: NA
v_gene: TRBV7-2
d_gene: TRBD2
CDR3aa: CASSLGTSGGIRSTDTQYF
CDR3nt: TGTGCCAGCAGCTTAGGAACTAGCGGGGGCATCCGTAGCACAGATACGCAGTATTTT

j_gene: TRBJ2-4
abundance: NA
v_gene: TRBV6-4
d_gene: NA
CDR3aa: CAKIRWGTKNIQYF
CDR3nt: TGTGCCAAGATCAGGTGGGGGACCAAAAACATTCAGTACTTC

j_gene: TRBJ2-3
abundance: few
v_gene: TRBV19
d_gene: TRBD1
CDR3aa: CASMTGNRDTQYF
CDR3nt: TGTGCCAGTATGACAGGGAACCGAGATACGCAGTATTTT

j_gene: TRBJ2-7
abundance: NA
v_gene: TRBV6-1
d_gene: TRBD1
CDR3aa: CASSFGTGGYEQYF
CDR3nt: TGTGCCAGCAGCTTCGGGACAGGGGGCTACGAGCAGTACTTC

j_gene: TRBJ2-1
abundance: NA
v_gene: TRBV14
d_gene: TRBD2
CDR3aa: CASSPLAGEVNNEQFF
CDR3nt: TGTGCCAGCAGCCCCCTGGCGGGAGAGGTTAACAATGAGCAGTTCTTC

j_gene: TRBJ1-1
abundance: NA
v_gene: TRBV18
d_gene: NA
CDR3aa: CASSLRGNTEAFF
CDR3nt: TGTGCCAGCTCACTTAGGGGGAACACTGAAGCTTTCTTT

j_gene: TRBJ2-1
abundance: NA
v_gene: TRBV18
d_gene: NA
CDR3aa: CASSPFRDTNNEQFF
CDR3nt: TGTGCCAGCTCACCATTCCGGGACACTAACAATGAGCAGTTCTTC

j_gene: TRBJ2-5
abundance: NA
v_gene: TRBV4-3
d_gene: TRBD1
CDR3aa: CASSQDWDRGVNQETQYF
CDR3nt: TGCGCCAGCAGCCAAGATTGGGACAGGGGAGTAAACCAAGAGACCCAGTACTTC

j_gene: TRBJ2-3
abundance: once
v_gene: TRBV15
d_gene: TRBD2
CDR3aa: CATSKGLAAITTDTQYF
CDR3nt: TGTGCCACCAGCAAAGGTCTAGCGGCCATTACCACAGATACGCAGTATTTT

j_gene: TRBJ2-3
abundance: once
v_gene: TRBV7-2
d_gene: TRBD2
CDR3aa: CASRAGLAGAGDTQYF
CDR3nt: TGTGCCAGCAGGGCGGGACTAGCGGGAGCGGGGGATACGCAGTATTTT

j_gene: TRBJ2-1
abundance: NA
v_gene: TRBV20-1
d_gene: NA
CDR3aa: CSAIDNEQFF
CDR3nt: TGCAGTGCTATAGACAATGAGCAGTTCTTC

j_gene: TRBJ1-2
abundance: NA
v_gene: TRBV28
d_gene: NA
CDR3aa: CASSPRGGPLNYGYTF
CDR3nt: TGTGCCAGCAGTCCCCGAGGAGGGCCCCTTAACTATGGCTACACCTTC

j_gene: TRBJ1-6
abundance: NA
v_gene: TRBV9
d_gene: TRBD1
CDR3aa: CASSPGQGKDSPLHF
CDR3nt: TGTGCCAGCAGCCCAGGACAGGGGAAGGATTCACCCCTCCACTTT

j_gene: TRBJ1-1
abundance: NA
v_gene: TRBV18
d_gene: TRBD1
CDR3aa: CASSPRTGKNTEAFF
CDR3nt: TGTGCCAGCTCACCAAGGACAGGAAAAAACACTGAAGCTTTCTTT

j_gene: TRBJ1-2
abundance: few
v_gene: TRBV30
d_gene: NA
CDR3aa: CAWSVFGGGYTF
CDR3nt: TGTGCCTGGAGTGTATTTGGGGGTGGCTACACCTTC

j_gene: TRBJ1-2
abundance: NA
v_gene: TRBV4-1
d_gene: NA
CDR3aa: CASSRLTSRQVFIGYTF
CDR3nt: TGCGCCAGCAGCCGTTTGACGAGTAGACAGGTCTTCATTGGCTACACCTTC